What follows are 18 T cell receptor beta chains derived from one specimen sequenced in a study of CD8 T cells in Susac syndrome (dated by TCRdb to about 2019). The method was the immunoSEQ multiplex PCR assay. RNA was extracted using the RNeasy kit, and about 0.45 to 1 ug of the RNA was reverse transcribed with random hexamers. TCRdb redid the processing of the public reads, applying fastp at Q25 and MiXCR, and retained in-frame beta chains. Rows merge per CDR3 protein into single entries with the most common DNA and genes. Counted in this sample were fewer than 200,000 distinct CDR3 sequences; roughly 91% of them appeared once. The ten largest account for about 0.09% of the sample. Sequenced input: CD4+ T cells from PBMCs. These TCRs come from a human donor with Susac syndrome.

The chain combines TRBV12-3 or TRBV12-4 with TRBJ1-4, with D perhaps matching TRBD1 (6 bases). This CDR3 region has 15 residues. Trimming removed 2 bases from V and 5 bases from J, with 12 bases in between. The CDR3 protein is CASSLSQGRNEKLFF. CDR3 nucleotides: TGTGCCAGCAGTTTATCACAGGGCAGAAATGAAAAACTGTTTTTT.

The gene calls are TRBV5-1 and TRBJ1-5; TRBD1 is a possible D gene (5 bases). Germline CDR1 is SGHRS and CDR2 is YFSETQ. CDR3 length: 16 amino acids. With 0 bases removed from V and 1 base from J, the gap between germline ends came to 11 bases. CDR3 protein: CASSLAGLGSNQPQHF. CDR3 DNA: TGCGCCAGCAGCTTGGCAGGGTTGGGCAGCAATCAGCCCCAGCATTTT. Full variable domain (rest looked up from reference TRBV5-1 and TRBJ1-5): KAGVTQTPRYLIKTRGQQVTLSCSPISGHRSVSWYQQTPGQGLQFLFEYFSETQRNKGNFPGRFSGRQFSNSRSEMNVSTLELGDSALYLCASSLAGLGSNQPQHFGDGTRLSIL.

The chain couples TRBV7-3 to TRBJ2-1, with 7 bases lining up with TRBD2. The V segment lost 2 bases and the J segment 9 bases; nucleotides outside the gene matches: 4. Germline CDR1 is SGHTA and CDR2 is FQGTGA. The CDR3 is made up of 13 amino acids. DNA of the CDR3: TGTGCCAGCAGCTTAGCGGGAGTTCGTGAGCAGTTCTTC. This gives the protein CASSLAGVREQFF.

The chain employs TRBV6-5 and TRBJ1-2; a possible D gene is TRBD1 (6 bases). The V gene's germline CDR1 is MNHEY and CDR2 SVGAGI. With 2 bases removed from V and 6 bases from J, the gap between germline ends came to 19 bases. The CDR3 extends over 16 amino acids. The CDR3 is CASSYRGHSWDDGYTF. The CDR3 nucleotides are TGTGCCAGCAGTTACAGGGGACATTCTTGGGACGATGGCTACACCTTC.

For the CDR3, the DNA is TGTGCCAGCAGTTTTGGCAGGGCGCGGGGCTACACCTTC. As protein: CASSFGRARGYTF. The rearrangement uses TRBV28 and TRBJ1-2, with D tentatively TRBD1 (5 bases). Germline-derived CDR1 and CDR2 are MDHEN and SYDVKM. Trimming left V 3 bases short and J 8 bases short, with 13 bases between. The CDR3 has 13 residues.

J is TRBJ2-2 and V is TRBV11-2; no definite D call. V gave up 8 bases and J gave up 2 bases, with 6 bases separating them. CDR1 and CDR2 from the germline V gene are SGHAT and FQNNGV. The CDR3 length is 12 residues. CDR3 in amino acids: CASHFNTGELFF. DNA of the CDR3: TGTGCCAGCCACTTTAACACCGGGGAGCTGTTTTTT.

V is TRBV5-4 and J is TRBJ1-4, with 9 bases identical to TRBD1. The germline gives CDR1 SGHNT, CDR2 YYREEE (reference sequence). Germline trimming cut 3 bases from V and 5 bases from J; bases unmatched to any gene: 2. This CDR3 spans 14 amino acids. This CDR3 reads CASSSGTGNEKLFF. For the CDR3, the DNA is TGTGCCAGCAGCTCCGGGACAGGGAATGAAAAACTGTTTTTT.

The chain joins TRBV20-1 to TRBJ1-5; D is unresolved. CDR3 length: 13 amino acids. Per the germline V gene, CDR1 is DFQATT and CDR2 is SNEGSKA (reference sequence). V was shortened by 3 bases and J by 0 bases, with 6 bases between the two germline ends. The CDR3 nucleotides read TGCAGTGCTAGCCCAGATAGCAATCAGCCCCAGCATTTT. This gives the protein CSASPDSNQPQHF.

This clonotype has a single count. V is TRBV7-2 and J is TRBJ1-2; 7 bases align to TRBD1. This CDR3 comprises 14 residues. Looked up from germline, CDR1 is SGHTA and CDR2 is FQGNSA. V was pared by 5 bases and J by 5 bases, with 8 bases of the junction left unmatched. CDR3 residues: CASSADRQGYGYTF. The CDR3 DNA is TGTGCCAGCAGCGCCGATAGACAGGGATATGGCTACACCTTC.

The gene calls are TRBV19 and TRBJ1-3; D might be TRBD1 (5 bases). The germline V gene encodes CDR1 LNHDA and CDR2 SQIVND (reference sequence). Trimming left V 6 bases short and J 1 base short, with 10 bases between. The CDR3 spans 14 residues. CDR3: CASSTGHSGNTIYF. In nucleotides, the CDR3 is TGTGCCAGTAGCACAGGACATTCTGGAAACACCATATATTTT.

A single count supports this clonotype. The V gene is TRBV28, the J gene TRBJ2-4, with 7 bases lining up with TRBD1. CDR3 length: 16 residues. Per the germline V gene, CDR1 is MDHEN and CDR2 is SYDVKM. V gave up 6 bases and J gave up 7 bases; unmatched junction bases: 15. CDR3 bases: TGTGCCAGCAGCCCAGAGGACAGGTTCGTGGGGAACATTCAGTACTTC. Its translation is CASSPEDRFVGNIQYF.

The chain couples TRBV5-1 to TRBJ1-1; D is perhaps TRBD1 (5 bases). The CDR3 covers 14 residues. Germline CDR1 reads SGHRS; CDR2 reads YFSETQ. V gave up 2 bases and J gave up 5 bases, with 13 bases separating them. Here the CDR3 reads CASSFLGGQTEAFF. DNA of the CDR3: TGCGCCAGCAGCTTCCTCGGGGGTCAGACTGAAGCTTTCTTT.

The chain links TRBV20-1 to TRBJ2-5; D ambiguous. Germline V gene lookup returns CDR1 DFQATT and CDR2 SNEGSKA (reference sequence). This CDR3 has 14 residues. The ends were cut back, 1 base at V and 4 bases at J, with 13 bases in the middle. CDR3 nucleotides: TGCAGTGCTAGAGTCTTAACGGGTGGAGAGACCCAGTACTTC. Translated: CSARVLTGGETQYF.

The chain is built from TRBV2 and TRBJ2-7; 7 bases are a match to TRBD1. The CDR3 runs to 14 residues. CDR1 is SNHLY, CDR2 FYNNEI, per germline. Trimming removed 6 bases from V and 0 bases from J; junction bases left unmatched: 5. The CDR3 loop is CASRRGQSSYEQYF. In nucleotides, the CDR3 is TGTGCCAGCAGAAGGGGACAGAGCTCCTACGAGCAGTACTTC. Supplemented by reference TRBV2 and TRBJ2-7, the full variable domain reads EPEVTQTPSHQVTQMGQEVILRCVPISNHLYFYWYRQILGQKVEFLVSFYNNEISEKSEIFDDQFSVERPDGSNFTLKIRSTKLEDSAMYFCASRRGQSSYEQYFGPGTRLTVT.

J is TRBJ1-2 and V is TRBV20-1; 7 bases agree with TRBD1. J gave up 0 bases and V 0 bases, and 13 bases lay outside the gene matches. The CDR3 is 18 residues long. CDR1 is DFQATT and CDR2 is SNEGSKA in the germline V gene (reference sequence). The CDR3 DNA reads TGCAGTGCTAGAGATATGGCCCGGGACAGAAGTACTAACTATGGCTACACCTTC. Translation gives CSARDMARDRSTNYGYTF.

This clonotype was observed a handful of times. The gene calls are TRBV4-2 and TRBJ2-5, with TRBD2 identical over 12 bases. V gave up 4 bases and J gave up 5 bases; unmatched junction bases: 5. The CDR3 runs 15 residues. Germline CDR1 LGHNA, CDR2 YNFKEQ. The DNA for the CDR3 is TGTGCCAGCAGCCCCCGGACTAGCGGGATGGAGACCCAGTACTTC. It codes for CASSPRTSGMETQYF.

CDR3 loop: CASSQGFSVGARDTEAFF. CDR3 in DNA: TGCGCCAGCAGCCAAGGATTTTCTGTGGGCGCCAGGGACACTGAAGCTTTCTTT. The chain employs TRBV4-1 and TRBJ1-1; perhaps TRBD1 as D (5 bases). V lost 1 base to trimming and J lost 3 bases, with 21 bases between them. This CDR3 is 18 amino acids long. CDR1 is MGHRA, CDR2 YSYEKL, per germline.

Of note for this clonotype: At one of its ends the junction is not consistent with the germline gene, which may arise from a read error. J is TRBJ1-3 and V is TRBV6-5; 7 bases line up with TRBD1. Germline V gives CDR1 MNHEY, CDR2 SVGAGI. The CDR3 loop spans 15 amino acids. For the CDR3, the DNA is TGTGCCAGCAGTTACGAGGGGGCGTCTGAAAACACCATATATTTT. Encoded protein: CASSYEGASENTIYF.